Included here is one T cell receptor (beta chain) sequence, with context. Its antigen is still unknown. J gave up 7 bases and V 5 bases, and 8 bases lay outside the gene matches. The CDR3 covers 14 residues. Germline CDR1 and CDR2: MNHNY and SVGAGI (reference sequence). This specimen belongs to a study of graft-versus-host responses after intestinal transplantation. Overall study: All of the recipients had induction that used anti-thymocyte globulin, then tacrolimus and steroids for around three years.

The assay was immunoSEQ multiplex PCR, and TCRdb's table has in-frame clones only and misses some. The profile shows approximately 86,000 clones, about nine tenths of them singletons. Findings and limits, study-wide: In recipient marrow, GvH clones were found, and some appeared first in ileum or blood.

This clonotype originated in a human donor who received an intestinal transplant. The genes are TRBV6-6 and TRBJ2-7, with TRBD2 identical over 10 bases. This specimen was unstimulated CD4+ T cells sorted from spleen or lymph node cells, taken before intestinal transplant. CDR3 DNA: TGTGCCAGCAGTGGTTCTAGCGGGGGCTGGGAGCAGTACTTC. Protein sequence: CASSGSSGGWEQYF.